The 23 T cell receptor beta chains reported below all come from one sample, sequenced in a study of vaccination and CD4 T cells after COVID-19. The antigens of these receptors remain unknown. Treatment in this sample: roughly 10-day PBMC culture with coronavirus spike peptide pools or control peptides (ViraFEST assay). The Oncomine TCR Beta short-read assay sequenced DNA from cultured CD4+ T cells. TCRdb reanalysed the PCR reads using MiXCR and keeps one entry per CDR3 protein. The sample has about 14,000 distinct CDR3 sequences, roughly 61% seen once. Sequencing was carried out using CD4+ T cells from blood, cultured in vitro. These receptors were taken from a human donor who had recovered from COVID-19.

This rearrangement joins TRBV20-1 to TRBJ2-7, with D possibly being TRBD1 or TRBD2 (5 bases each). The CDR3 spans 12 residues. Germline V gene data show CDR1 as DFQATT and CDR2 as SNEGSKA (reference sequence). V was trimmed by 5 bases and J by 6 bases, leaving 14 bases between them. CDR3 region: CSAGTLEGEQYF. CDR3 DNA sequence: TGCAGTGCTGGGACCCTAGAGGGCGAGCAGTACTTC.

The V gene is TRBV19, the J gene TRBJ2-5; TRBD2 is a possible D gene (6 bases). The CDR3 extends over 15 amino acids. V shed 4 bases and J shed 1 base, with 13 bases lying between them. The germline CDR1 and CDR2 sequences are LNHDA and SQIVND (reference sequence). The CDR3 DNA sequence: TGTGCCAGTAGTACCCCGACTAGTTCCCAAGAGACCCAGTACTTC. This codes for CASSTPTSSQETQYF.

The gene calls are TRBV28 and TRBJ2-5; TRBD2 aligns across 7 bases. The CDR3 runs to 15 residues. Germline CDR1 is MDHEN and CDR2 is SYDVKM. The trim removed 5 bases at V and 3 bases at J, leaving 9 bases unmatched. In DNA form, the CDR3 reads TGTGCCAGCAGTGGGGGGGGAAGGGAGGAAGAGACCCAGTACTTC. Protein sequence: CASSGGGREEETQYF.

The J gene is TRBJ2-7, the V gene TRBV20-1, with D perhaps TRBD1 (6 bases). The CDR3 loop spans 14 amino acids. Trimming left V 0 bases short and J 0 bases short, with 9 bases between. The V gene's germline CDR1 is DFQATT and CDR2 SNEGSKA (reference sequence). This CDR3 reads CSARDQGFSYEQYF. Here the CDR3 DNA reads TGCAGTGCTAGAGATCAGGGGTTCTCCTACGAGCAGTACTTC.

The V call is TRBV24-1, the J call TRBJ2-1; D may match TRBD1 or TRBD2 (7 bases each). Trimming pared 3 bases from V and 2 bases from J, leaving 13 bases between. The CDR3 extends over 16 amino acids. Germline V gene data show CDR1 as KGHDR and CDR2 as SFDVKD. CDR3 amino acids: CATSDTRGGAYNEQFF. DNA of the CDR3: TGTGCCACCAGTGATACCAGGGGGGGCGCCTACAATGAGCAGTTCTTC.

The chain has TRBV12-3 or TRBV12-4 and TRBJ1-1; tentative D call: TRBD1 (6 bases). This CDR3 spans 13 amino acids. Deletions cut 6 bases from V and 4 bases from J, with 12 bases between. The CDR3 protein is CASSRQARTEAFF. The CDR3 region has the DNA TGTGCCAGCAGCCGACAGGCCCGCACTGAAGCTTTCTTT.

V and J are TRBV12-3 or TRBV12-4 and TRBJ2-7, with D tentatively TRBD1 (6 bases). With 1 base removed from V and 2 bases from J, the gap between germline ends came to 9 bases. This CDR3 region has 14 residues. CDR3 region: CASSLGAGAYEQYF. The DNA for the CDR3 is TGTGCCAGCAGTTTAGGGGCAGGGGCCTACGAGCAGTACTTC.

V gene TRBV6-2 or TRBV6-3 combines with J gene TRBJ2-1; 12 nucleotides align to TRBD2. V lost 4 bases, J lost 4 bases, and 5 bases stayed unmatched. The CDR3 contains 16 residues. The germline V gene has CDR1 MNHEY and CDR2 SVGEGT. In DNA form, the CDR3 reads TGTGCCAGCAGTTCAACGGGACTAGCGGGTTACAATGAGCAGTTCTTC. Translated, it gives CASSSTGLAGYNEQFF.

The gene calls are TRBV7-2 and TRBJ1-2; D is possibly TRBD1 (6 bases). CDR1 is SGHTA, CDR2 FQGNSA, per germline. The CDR3 contains 13 residues. Deletions cut 8 bases from V and 5 bases from J, with 15 bases between. The DNA for the CDR3 is TGTGCCAGCGGAACACAGGGATTTTATGGCTACACCTTC. This sequence encodes CASGTQGFYGYTF.

This chain connects TRBV2 to TRBJ1-5; TRBD1 is a possible D gene (6 bases). The germline V gene has CDR1 SNHLY and CDR2 FYNNEI. Deletions cut 6 bases from V and 0 bases from J, with 15 bases between. This CDR3 comprises 16 residues. CDR3 bases: TGTGCCAGCAGCTCACAGGGTCAGATTAGCAATCAGCCCCAGCATTTT. This codes for CASSSQGQISNQPQHF.

This clonotype was counted only a few times. The chain has TRBV20-1 and TRBJ1-6; tentatively, D is TRBD1 (5 bases). Germline V gene data show CDR1 as DFQATT and CDR2 as SNEGSKA (reference sequence). The V end was cut by 3 bases, the J end by 9 bases, with 12 bases between. The CDR3 loop spans 13 amino acids. The CDR3 is CSASPQGASPLHF. The CDR3 DNA follows: TGCAGTGCTAGTCCCCAGGGAGCTTCACCCCTCCACTTT.

The table lists this clonotype with a count of one. The V and J genes are TRBV30 and TRBJ1-2; TRBD1 matches 7 bases. The CDR3 runs to 14 residues. In germline, CDR1 is GTSNPN, CDR2 SVGIG (reference sequence). V trimming: 3 bases; J trimming: 8 bases; junction bases outside the gene matches: 12. The CDR3 sequence: CAWRQQGLSFGYTF. As DNA, the CDR3 is TGTGCCTGGAGGCAACAGGGGCTCTCTTTCGGCTACACCTTC.

This clonotype occurred a few times. In DNA, the CDR3 is TGTGCCAGCAGCCCCCGACACGGATCCTATAATTCACCCCTCCACTTT. Residues: CASSPRHGSYNSPLHF. This chain joins TRBV7-2 and TRBJ1-6; D not certain. The germline gives CDR1 SGHTA, CDR2 FQGNSA. The V end lost 5 bases, the J end lost 1 base, and 12 bases lay between the germline ends. The CDR3 sequence is 16 residues long.

In this sample, this clonotype turned up once. The chain recombines TRBV20-1 with TRBJ1-2, with a tentative D call TRBD1 (5 bases). V gave up 5 bases and J gave up 4 bases, with 17 bases separating them. Germline values: CDR1 DFQATT, CDR2 SNEGSKA (reference sequence). The CDR3 has 14 amino acids. DNA for the CDR3: TGCAGTGCTGTGTGGGGACCGCAGTCCTATGGCTACACCTTC. It is translated as CSAVWGPQSYGYTF.

This chain joins TRBV7-2 and TRBJ2-5; D is undetermined. The V and J ends lost 1 base and 5 bases respectively, with 17 bases between them. The CDR3 totals 16 residues. The germline CDR1 and CDR2 sequences are SGHTA and FQGNSA. CDR3 region: CASSLVAASQWETQYF. The CDR3 DNA reads as TGTGCCAGCAGCTTAGTCGCAGCAAGCCAGTGGGAGACCCAGTACTTC.

The V call is TRBV12-3 or TRBV12-4, the J call TRBJ1-5; maybe TRBD1 (5 bases). The CDR3 totals 14 residues. The ends were cut back, 5 bases at V and 5 bases at J, with 13 bases in the middle. CDR3 loop: CASSLTDSHQPQHF. In DNA, the CDR3 is TGTGCCAGCAGTCTCACTGACAGTCATCAGCCCCAGCATTTT.

The chain has TRBV2 and TRBJ1-4; tentative D call: TRBD1 (6 bases). The CDR3 is 14 amino acids. Per germline, CDR1 SNHLY and CDR2 FYNNEI. V was pared by 6 bases and J by 4 bases, with 12 bases between. The CDR3: CASRWGGGNEKLFF. CDR3 DNA: TGTGCCAGCAGATGGGGAGGGGGTAATGAAAAACTGTTTTTT. Combining the CDR3 with reference TRBV2 and TRBJ1-4 gives the whole variable domain EPEVTQTPSHQVTQMGQEVILRCVPISNHLYFYWYRQILGQKVEFLVSFYNNEISEKSEIFDDQFSVERPDGSNFTLKIRSTKLEDSAMYFCASRWGGGNEKLFFGSGTQLSVL.

This clonotype occurred a few times. V gene TRBV6-1 combines with J gene TRBJ1-2, with 8 nucleotides matching TRBD1. Trimming removed 4 bases from V and 4 bases from J; junction bases left unmatched: 5. The CDR3 sequence is 14 residues long. Germline V gene sequence: CDR1 MNHNS, CDR2 SASEGT. DNA of the CDR3: TGTGCCAGCAGTGCCCAGACAGGGGTCTATGGCTACACCTTC. Residues: CASSAQTGVYGYTF.

There are a few counts of this clonotype. The chain's CDR3 is CASSYSGAGEGGELFF. CDR3 sequence (DNA): TGTGCCAGCAGTTACTCGGGAGCAGGGGAGGGTGGGGAACTGTTTTTT. This chain uses TRBV6-5 with TRBJ1-4; TRBD1 is a possible D gene (6 bases). V was shortened by 0 bases and J by 12 bases, with 20 bases between the two germline ends. This CDR3 is 16 amino acids long. From germline, CDR1 is MNHEY and CDR2 SVGAGI.

This chain connects TRBV7-2 to TRBJ1-1; D is possibly TRBD1 (5 bases). CDR3 size: 13 residues. V lost 5 bases, J lost 1 base, and 8 bases lay in between. CDR1 is SGHTA, CDR2 FQGNSA, per germline. The CDR3 DNA reads as TGTGCCAGCAGCATTGGGACGAACACTGAAGCTTTCTTT. This sequence encodes CASSIGTNTEAFF.

CDR3 bases: TGTGCCAGCAGCTTAGCAAAGCATCCCCAAGAGACCCAGTACTTC. Amino acid sequence: CASSLAKHPQETQYF. The chain uses TRBV7-9 and TRBJ2-5; no clear D. V was pared by 0 bases and J by 1 base, with 9 bases between. The CDR3 extends over 15 amino acids. Germline V gives CDR1 SEHNR, CDR2 FQNEAQ (reference sequence).

Comments on this clonotype: A read error may account for a junction end that differs from germline. The chain employs TRBV20-1 and TRBJ1-4, with 10 bases aligning to TRBD1. This CDR3 comprises 13 residues. Germline CDR1 reads DFQATT; CDR2 reads SNEGSKA (reference sequence). CDR3 DNA: TGTAGTGCTTGGACAGGGGGTTTTGAAAAACTGTTTTTT. Encoded protein: CSAWTGGFEKLFF.

This clonotype was counted only a few times. The J gene is TRBJ2-3, the V gene TRBV11-3; D not certain. The V end was cut by 9 bases, the J end by 1 base, with 5 bases between. The CDR3 sequence is 11 residues long. CDR1 and CDR2 (germline): SGHNT, YENEEA. The CDR3 DNA reads as TGTGCCAGTACGGGCACAGATACGCAGTATTTT. Its translation is CASTGTDTQYF.